The 15 T cell receptor beta chains below all came from one sample that was sequenced in a study of T cell responses to AZD1222 COVID-19 vaccine. Only in-frame clones appear in the TCRdb table, and some are missing; sequencing was by immunoSEQ multiplex PCR. The sample contains more than 100,000 clones, over 80% of which appear only once. Specimen: peripheral blood, collected on day 0 of AZD1222 vaccination. Receptors originate from an adult in good health.

The V gene is TRBV29-1, the J gene TRBJ2-7; D unclear. The CDR3 length is 13 residues. V lost 6 bases, J lost 0 bases, and 12 bases lay in between. Germline V CDR1 and CDR2: SQVTM, ANQGSEA. The CDR3 DNA follows: TGCAGCGTGGGATCGGCAGTCTCCTACGAGCAGTACTTC. This codes for CSVGSAVSYEQYF.

The chain joins TRBV12-3 or TRBV12-4 to TRBJ1-3; D gene ambiguous. V dropped 3 bases and J dropped 8 bases, with 11 bases sitting between them. The CDR3 is 13 amino acids. This CDR3 reads CASSFSGVDTIYF. Written as DNA, the CDR3 is TGTGCCAGCAGTTTCTCGGGTGTGGACACCATATATTTT.

The chain is built from TRBV18 and TRBJ1-1; perhaps TRBD1 as D (5 bases). The V gene's germline CDR1 is KGHSH and CDR2 LQKENI. V gave up 3 bases and J gave up 7 bases, with 12 bases separating them. The CDR3 consists of 13 residues. The CDR3 protein is CASSPPGHFEAFF. DNA of the CDR3: TGTGCCAGCTCACCTCCTGGACATTTTGAAGCTTTCTTT.

The chain has TRBV3-1 (or the pseudogene TRBV3-2) and TRBJ2-7, with 12 bases lining up with TRBD2. J was trimmed by 6 bases and V by 1 base; bases with no gene match: 10. The length of the CDR3 is 17 residues. Germline V gene data show CDR1 as LGHDT and CDR2 as YNNKEL (reference sequence). CDR3 sequence (DNA): TGTGCCAGCAGCCAAGGCAGCCTAGCGGGAGGGCTGCGCGAGCAGTACTTC. It translates to CASSQGSLAGGLREQYF.

This rearrangement joins TRBV7-8 to TRBJ2-3, with D possibly matching TRBD2 (6 bases). Germline loops: CDR1 SGHVS, CDR2 FQNEAQ. The CDR3 spans 14 residues. V lost 4 bases, J lost 2 bases, and 10 bases lay in between. The CDR3 sequence: CASSSLAPTDTQYF. The CDR3 region has the DNA TGTGCCAGCAGCTCACTAGCCCCCACAGATACGCAGTATTTT.

J is TRBJ2-5 and V is TRBV19; D ambiguous. This CDR3 region has 12 residues. CDR1 LNHDA and CDR2 SQIVND come from the germline V gene (reference sequence). V shed 4 bases and J shed 1 base, with 4 bases lying between them. The CDR3 protein is CASSRRQETQYF. CDR3 in DNA: TGTGCCAGTAGTAGGCGCCAAGAGACCCAGTACTTC.

This chain joins TRBV18 and TRBJ2-5; D uncertain. With 3 bases removed from V and 1 base from J, the gap between germline ends came to 6 bases. CDR1 is KGHSH, CDR2 LQKENI, per germline. This CDR3 has 13 amino acids. The CDR3 reads CASSPITQETQYF. For the CDR3, the DNA is TGTGCCAGCTCACCTATCACCCAAGAGACCCAGTACTTC.

V usage is TRBV7-8 and J usage is TRBJ2-1; no clear D gene. From germline, CDR1 is SGHVS and CDR2 FQNEAQ. V dropped 4 bases and J dropped 3 bases, with 10 bases sitting between them. This CDR3 is 14 amino acids long. CDR3 loop: CASSSRRHYNEQFF. DNA of the CDR3: TGTGCCAGCAGCTCCCGGCGGCACTACAATGAGCAGTTCTTC.

V and J are TRBV4-2 and TRBJ2-1, with a possible D match to TRBD1 (6 bases). Trimming took off 0 bases at V and 2 bases at J, with 8 bases between the two ends. Germline loops: CDR1 LGHNA, CDR2 YNFKEQ. The CDR3 totals 15 residues. The DNA of the CDR3 is TGTGCCAGCAGCCAAGAGTCAGGGGCCTACAATGAGCAGTTCTTC. Amino acid sequence: CASSQESGAYNEQFF.

V gene TRBV6-2 or TRBV6-3 combines with J gene TRBJ2-2; D ambiguous. Trimming took off 1 base at V and 7 bases at J, with 16 bases between the two ends. CDR1 is MNHEY and CDR2 is SVGEGT in the germline V gene. This CDR3 contains 16 residues. The chain's CDR3 is CASSYLSPTGVGELFF. The CDR3 DNA sequence: TGTGCCAGCAGTTACTTATCGCCGACTGGGGTCGGGGAGCTGTTTTTT.

This chain connects TRBV6-5 to TRBJ2-3; 9 nucleotides align to TRBD1. Trimming at V came to 1 base and at J to 3 bases, leaving 2 bases not matched to a gene. The CDR3 consists of 15 residues. Germline V gene lookup returns CDR1 MNHEY and CDR2 SVGAGI. Written as DNA, the CDR3 is TGTGCCAGCAGTTACTACGGGACAGGGACAGATACGCAGTATTTT. Protein product: CASSYYGTGTDTQYF.

The rearrangement joins TRBV2 to TRBJ1-5; 10 nucleotides line up with TRBD1. This CDR3 region has 17 residues. The V gene's germline CDR1 is SNHLY and CDR2 FYNNEI. After removal of 4 bases from V and 1 base from J, the junction contained 7 bases not matched to a gene. Written as DNA, the CDR3 is TGTGCCAGCAGTGGGGGACAGGGGAGTTTGAGCAATCAGCCCCAGCATTTT. Its translation: CASSGGQGSLSNQPQHF. The full variable domain, rest sourced from reference TRBV2 and TRBJ1-5, is EPEVTQTPSHQVTQMGQEVILRCVPISNHLYFYWYRQILGQKVEFLVSFYNNEISEKSEIFDDQFSVERPDGSNFTLKIRSTKLEDSAMYFCASSGGQGSLSNQPQHFGDGTRLSIL.

V is TRBV7-9 and J is TRBJ1-4, with D hard to call. Germline CDR1 is SEHNR and CDR2 is FQNEAQ (reference sequence). Between the trimmed V and J ends, which lost 6 bases and 3 bases, there was a span of 14 bases. The CDR3 totals 15 residues. The CDR3 DNA is TGTGCCAGCAGTTCTATCGCTTACCCTAATGAAAAACTGTTTTTT. As protein: CASSSIAYPNEKLFF. Combining the CDR3 with reference TRBV7-9 and TRBJ1-4 gives the whole variable domain DTGVSQNPRHKITKRGQNVTFRCDPISEHNRLYWYRQTLGQGPEFLTYFQNEAQLEKSRLLSDRFSAERPKGSFSTLEIQRTEQGDSAMYLCASSSIAYPNEKLFFGSGTQLSVL.

V usage is TRBV7-9 and J usage is TRBJ2-4; unclear D gene. The CDR3 contains 14 residues. The V and J ends lost 0 bases and 8 bases respectively, with 11 bases between them. Germline V CDR1 and CDR2: SEHNR, FQNEAQ (reference sequence). CDR3 nucleotide sequence: TGTGCCAGCAGCTTAGCCACGGTAGCCCACATTCAGTACTTC. Amino acids: CASSLATVAHIQYF.

This rearrangement joins TRBV4-2 to TRBJ1-4, with D unclear. The CDR3 is made up of 15 amino acids. CDR1 and CDR2 from the germline V gene are LGHNA and YNFKEQ. Trimming removed 0 bases from V and 6 bases from J, with 11 bases in between. The CDR3 nucleotides read TGTGCCAGCAGCCAAGATCGGAGTTATTATGAAAAACTGTTTTTT. As protein: CASSQDRSYYEKLFF.